The T cell receptor beta chain under discussion was sequenced for a study of PD-1 blockade in classical Hodgkin lymphoma. Only in-frame clones appear in the TCRdb table, and some are missing; sequencing was by immunoSEQ multiplex PCR. In the table there are roughly 38,000 clones, approximately 90% of which are singletons. Germline CDR1 is LNHDA and CDR2 is SQIVND (reference sequence). This CDR3 region has 13 residues. The V end lost 1 base, the J end lost 6 bases, and 6 bases lay between the germline ends. Every patient had relapsed following autologous stem cell transplantation, and cohorts differed in brentuximab vedotin exposure. Concerning this clone: Other DNA sequences in this specimen translate into the identical CDR3.

The V gene is TRBV19, the J gene TRBJ2-2; D may correspond to TRBD1 or TRBD2 (5 bases each). This clonotype was sampled from a human donor with classical Hodgkin lymphoma. Specimen: peripheral blood mononuclear cells (PBMCs), collected before the second cycle of nivolumab. The CDR3 here is CASSIGGPGELFF. CDR3 sequence (DNA): TGTGCCAGTAGTATAGGGGGACCCGGGGAGCTGTTTTTT.